These T cell receptor beta chains were read from a single sample in a study of PD-1 blockade in classical Hodgkin lymphoma. Profiling relied on immunoSEQ multiplex PCR, and the TCRdb table lists in-frame clones only, not all of them. The sample consists of 75,000 to 100,000 clones, approximately 80% of them appearing once. Sequencing used peripheral blood mononuclear cells (PBMCs), obtained before the second cycle of nivolumab. These receptors came from a human donor with classical Hodgkin lymphoma. The CDR3 runs from the conserved cysteine through the conserved F or W. Each record gives: CDR3 DNA, CDR3 protein, V gene, D gene, J gene, clone size. The D gene is left open where the match is weak. Clone size is given for some rows only: seen once, a few or many times, or a class if the clone is expanded.

CDR3 DNA: TGTGTCATCAGTGAGCTGGGCTCCTACGAGCAGTACTTC
CDR3 protein: CVISELGSYEQYF
V gene: TRBV10-3
D gene: .
J gene: TRBJ2-7
clone size: .

CDR3 DNA: TGTGCCAGCAGCTTAAGCGGGGCAGGGGGAGAAAAACTGTTTTTT
CDR3 protein: CASSLSGAGGEKLFF
V gene: TRBV7-9
D gene: TRBD1
J gene: TRBJ1-4
clone size: .

CDR3 DNA: TGTGCCTGGAAGAGGTGGGCGGGAGTAGCCGGGGAGCTGTTTTTT
CDR3 protein: CAWKRWAGVAGELFF
V gene: TRBV30
D gene: TRBD2
J gene: TRBJ2-2
clone size: .

CDR3 DNA: TGTGCCAGCAGCTTGCGGAGCGGCACAGATACGCAGTATTTT
CDR3 protein: CASSLRSGTDTQYF
V gene: TRBV5-4
D gene: .
J gene: TRBJ2-3
clone size: .

CDR3 DNA: TGTGCCAGCAGTAAAAATAACAGGGACCTCGGAGGCTACACCTTC
CDR3 protein: CASSKNNRDLGGYTF
V gene: TRBV27
D gene: .
J gene: TRBJ1-2
clone size: .

CDR3 DNA: TGTGCCTGTGATACCGGGACAGGGGTTAATGAAAAACTGTTTTTT
CDR3 protein: CACDTGTGVNEKLFF
V gene: TRBV30
D gene: TRBD1
J gene: TRBJ1-4
clone size: .

CDR3 DNA: TGTGCCAGCAGTCTAGCCCGAGCGGGGACAGGGGGTTACAATGAGCAGTTCTTC
CDR3 protein: CASSLARAGTGGYNEQFF
V gene: TRBV27
D gene: TRBD1
J gene: TRBJ2-1
clone size: .

CDR3 DNA: TGTGCCAGCAGCTTAGTTGGCCGGGGAACCGGGGCCAACGTCCTGACTTTC
CDR3 protein: CASSLVGRGTGANVLTF
V gene: TRBV7-9
D gene: .
J gene: TRBJ2-6
clone size: .

CDR3 DNA: TGTGCCAGCAGCTTAAATTCAGGGGAGCTGTTTTTT
CDR3 protein: CASSLNSGELFF
V gene: TRBV7-2
D gene: .
J gene: TRBJ2-2
clone size: .

CDR3 DNA: TGCGCCAGCAGCCAACCCCCTAGCGGGAGCACAGATACGCAGTATTTT
CDR3 protein: CASSQPPSGSTDTQYF
V gene: TRBV4-1
D gene: TRBD2
J gene: TRBJ2-3
clone size: .

CDR3 DNA: TGTGCCAGCAGCCTGGGACTAGCGGGCTACAATGAGCAGTTCTTC
CDR3 protein: CASSLGLAGYNEQFF
V gene: TRBV5-4
D gene: TRBD2
J gene: TRBJ2-1
clone size: .

CDR3 DNA: TGCGCCAGCAGCTTGGAATCACCTACCTACAATGAGCAGTTCTTC
CDR3 protein: CASSLESPTYNEQFF
V gene: TRBV5-1
D gene: .
J gene: TRBJ2-1
clone size: few

CDR3 DNA: TGTGCCATCAGTGAGTCTCCCGCGGGGGGCATTTTAACCGGGGAGCTGTTTTTT
CDR3 protein: CAISESPAGGILTGELFF
V gene: TRBV10-3
D gene: TRBD2
J gene: TRBJ2-2
clone size: .

CDR3 DNA: TGTGCCAGTCGGACTGGGGGGCAGCCTAATCAGCCCCAGCATTTT
CDR3 protein: CASRTGGQPNQPQHF
V gene: TRBV2
D gene: .
J gene: TRBJ1-5
clone size: .

CDR3 DNA: TGTGCCAGCAGCTCCTCTAGGCCGGAGCAGTTCTTC
CDR3 protein: CASSSSRPEQFF
V gene: TRBV7-2
D gene: .
J gene: TRBJ2-1
clone size: once

CDR3 DNA: TGTGCCATCAGTGATCGTGACAGGGACCTTCAAGAGACCCAGTACTTC
CDR3 protein: CAISDRDRDLQETQYF
V gene: TRBV10-3
D gene: TRBD1
J gene: TRBJ2-5
clone size: few

CDR3 DNA: TGTGCCACCAGCTTGGGACGGACCTACGAGCAGTACTTC
CDR3 protein: CATSLGRTYEQYF
V gene: TRBV15
D gene: .
J gene: TRBJ2-7
clone size: .

CDR3 DNA: TGTGCCTGGAGTGTTTTACAGGGGGTGGGAGAGCAGTACTTC
CDR3 protein: CAWSVLQGVGEQYF
V gene: TRBV30
D gene: TRBD1
J gene: TRBJ2-7
clone size: .

CDR3 DNA: TGTGCCAGCTCGCCCTTCAGGGAGGTAACTGAAGCTTTCTTT
CDR3 protein: CASSPFREVTEAFF
V gene: TRBV18
D gene: .
J gene: TRBJ1-1
clone size: .

CDR3 DNA: TGCGCCAGCAGCCTCACCCGGACAGGGGGCCTGGCCTACGAGCAGTACTTC
CDR3 protein: CASSLTRTGGLAYEQYF
V gene: TRBV5-1
D gene: TRBD1
J gene: TRBJ2-7
clone size: .

CDR3 DNA: TGTGCCAGCAGAGGTCAGGGGGGGACCCAGTACTTC
CDR3 protein: CASRGQGGTQYF
V gene: TRBV27
D gene: .
J gene: TRBJ2-5
clone size: .

CDR3 DNA: TGCGCCAGCCAAGGCGGGCCTAGCTCCTACGAGCAGTACTTC
CDR3 protein: CASQGGPSSYEQYF
V gene: TRBV5-1
D gene: .
J gene: TRBJ2-7
clone size: .

CDR3 DNA: TGTGCCAGCAGTGAGCGTGGGGCCGGGGAGCTGTTTTTT
CDR3 protein: CASSERGAGELFF
V gene: TRBV2
D gene: .
J gene: TRBJ2-2
clone size: .

CDR3 DNA: TGTGCCAGCAGTACACAGGGGGCCGCCACCGGGGAGCTGTTTTTT
CDR3 protein: CASSTQGAATGELFF
V gene: TRBV6-6
D gene: TRBD1
J gene: TRBJ2-2
clone size: .

CDR3 DNA: TGTGCCAGCAGTCGGATCACGGGACTCAACACCGGGGAGCTGTTTTTT
CDR3 protein: CASSRITGLNTGELFF
V gene: TRBV28
D gene: .
J gene: TRBJ2-2
clone size: .

CDR3 DNA: TGTGCCAGCACTACCAGCCTCACTATTGGTGAGACCCAGTACTTC
CDR3 protein: CASTTSLTIGETQYF
V gene: TRBV2
D gene: .
J gene: TRBJ2-5
clone size: .

CDR3 DNA: TGTGCCACCAGCAGAGCGGCAGGGACAGGGTGGGAGACCCAGTACTTC
CDR3 protein: CATSRAAGTGWETQYF
V gene: TRBV15
D gene: TRBD1
J gene: TRBJ2-5
clone size: .

CDR3 DNA: TGCAGCGTTAACCGGGACAACCAAGAGACCCAGTACTTC
CDR3 protein: CSVNRDNQETQYF
V gene: TRBV29-1
D gene: .
J gene: TRBJ2-5
clone size: .

CDR3 DNA: TGTGCCAGCAGCTTAATTGCGTCGGATACGCAGTATTTT
CDR3 protein: CASSLIASDTQYF
V gene: TRBV7-3
D gene: .
J gene: TRBJ2-3
clone size: .

CDR3 DNA: TGTGCCAGCAGTTTAGGCAGGAACACTGAAGCTTTCTTT
CDR3 protein: CASSLGRNTEAFF
V gene: TRBV27
D gene: .
J gene: TRBJ1-1
clone size: few

CDR3 DNA: TGTGCCAGCTGGAGCGGGCGGTTTTCCTACAATGAGCAGTTCTTC
CDR3 protein: CASWSGRFSYNEQFF
V gene: TRBV11-2
D gene: .
J gene: TRBJ2-1
clone size: .

CDR3 DNA: TGTGCCAGCAGCTTAGCACCCACTAGCGGGAGTTCAGATACGCAGTATTTT
CDR3 protein: CASSLAPTSGSSDTQYF
V gene: TRBV7-8
D gene: TRBD2
J gene: TRBJ2-3
clone size: once

CDR3 DNA: TGTGCCATCAGGCAAGGGGTGTTGAACACTGAAGCTTTCTTT
CDR3 protein: CAIRQGVLNTEAFF
V gene: TRBV10-3
D gene: .
J gene: TRBJ1-1
clone size: .

CDR3 DNA: TGTGCCAGCAGCACCGGACAGGGGGCCGAGCAGTACTTC
CDR3 protein: CASSTGQGAEQYF
V gene: TRBV9
D gene: TRBD1
J gene: TRBJ2-7
clone size: .

CDR3 DNA: TGTGCCAGCAGCGGGTTGAACACCGGGGAGCTGTTTTTT
CDR3 protein: CASSGLNTGELFF
V gene: TRBV9
D gene: .
J gene: TRBJ2-2
clone size: .

CDR3 DNA: TGTGCCAGCAGCCCGACGGGGGGGCGGGATGGCTACACCTTC
CDR3 protein: CASSPTGGRDGYTF
V gene: TRBV4-1
D gene: .
J gene: TRBJ1-2
clone size: medium-sized

CDR3 DNA: TGTGCCCTCGGGACAGAAGAGACCCAGTACTTC
CDR3 protein: CALGTEETQYF
V gene: TRBV2
D gene: TRBD1
J gene: TRBJ2-5
clone size: .

CDR3 DNA: TGTGCCAGCTCACGGGGGACAGTCACAGATACGCAGTATTTT
CDR3 protein: CASSRGTVTDTQYF
V gene: TRBV18
D gene: TRBD1
J gene: TRBJ2-3
clone size: .

CDR3 DNA: TGTGCCAGCAGTTCTAGCGGGAGGAGTCATGAGCAGTTCTTC
CDR3 protein: CASSSSGRSHEQFF
V gene: TRBV28
D gene: TRBD2
J gene: TRBJ2-1
clone size: few

CDR3 DNA: TGCGCCAGCAGCTTGGAAGGACAGGGGGTAGGTGAGCAGTTCTTC
CDR3 protein: CASSLEGQGVGEQFF
V gene: TRBV5-1
D gene: TRBD1
J gene: TRBJ2-1
clone size: .

CDR3 DNA: TGTGCCTGGGCCCCAACAGGAGCTGGAAACACCATATATTTT
CDR3 protein: CAWAPTGAGNTIYF
V gene: TRBV30
D gene: .
J gene: TRBJ1-3
clone size: once

CDR3 DNA: TGTGCCAGCAGTGAAGATTCGGCAGGGGGCGCGGGGGTATATGGCTACACCTTC
CDR3 protein: CASSEDSAGGAGVYGYTF
V gene: TRBV2
D gene: TRBD1
J gene: TRBJ1-2
clone size: .